This T cell receptor (beta chain) emerged from a study of beta chain features in type 1 diabetes. For the study at large: All of the samples together had around 110,000,000 sorted cells examined.

The study reverse transcribed the entire isolated RNA, so it sequenced expressed TCRB transcripts. Method: immunoSEQ multiplex PCR; TCRdb's copy keeps in-frame clones and lacks some. The table shows under 200,000 clones, with about 9.8% occurring only once. Deletions cut 0 bases from V and 4 bases from J, with 15 bases between. Germline-derived CDR1 and CDR2 are LGHNA and YNFKEQ. This CDR3 has 16 residues. Input material: central memory CD4+ T cells from blood. This TCR derives from a woman aged 18-35 years in good health. V gene TRBV4-2 combines with J gene TRBJ1-2; the D gene is possibly TRBD1 (5 bases). CDR3: CASSQDQGSTGYGYTF. CDR3 DNA: TGTGCCAGCAGCCAAGATCAGGGCTCGACGGGCTATGGCTACACCTTC.